This TCR beta chain came from a study of blood T cell repertoires in COVID-19 (dated by TCRdb to about 2020). About the full investigation: Collaborator samples came from the United States, Italy and Spain and covered acute and convalescent phases of COVID-19. The material from the prospective study consisted of cDNA or gDNA derived from T cells, B-cell-depleted T cells, or PBMCs. Deeply sampled blood TCRbeta repertoires from subjects exposed to, actively infected with, or recovered from COVID-19 were included in the dataset. A freely available public database, intended as a resource for researchers studying the immune response to SARS-CoV-2, is where the repertoires were released. The samples were drawn from two sources: the first 160 participants of the ongoing ImmuneRACE study, and 1,000 to 1,500 subjects contributed by 6 global collaborators. A de-identified subject ID, COVID-19 status, age in years and sex were almost always included in the sample metadata. HLA class I and class II types, where available, came from metadata supplied by the sample provider rather than from assay-based typing.

Overall study results and their limits: The amount of clinical and demographic metadata varied by source and participant and was provided uncurated.

A word on this clone: The antigen it binds to is not known. No base qualities exist here, and no much larger clone lies one base off it.

Each collaborating institution followed its own protocols to collect whole blood in K2EDTA tubes. For TCRbeta analysis, collaborators shipped samples in one of three forms: frozen whole blood, isolated PBMCs, or DNA extracted from either of those sample types. TCRbeta CDR3 regions were amplified from genomic DNA using the immunoSEQ Assay, a bias-controlled multiplex PCR. Processing in the source paper ran as follows. The number of nucleated cells in each sample was estimated from the amplification of reference gene primers within the assay. To quantify the absolute abundance of each unique TCRbeta CDR3 rearrangement, sequence reads were collapsed and filtered. Productive Simpson clonality was computed per sample as the square root of Simpson's diversity index over productive rearrangements. TCRdb took this table from immuneACCESS and kept in-frame rearrangements with V and J called. Such tables lack part of the clones; where checked against another copy, unresolved V genes explain under half of the gap, and the rest is unexplained. V and J calls and clone size follow that table, whereas D and trimming were derived from the DNA. The sample table holds approximately 330,000 clones, of which over 75% were seen once. Together, the top ten hold 3% to 4% of the sample.

Material: peripheral blood. This TCR derives from a woman in her forties or fifties with active or convalescent COVID-19.

The nucleotide sequence is TGTGCCAGCAGCTCCCTACAGTTTGAAGCTTTCTTT. The encoded protein is CASSSLQFEAFF. The chain is made from TRBV7-9 and TRBJ1-1; the D gene is unclear. CDR1 and CDR2 were assigned from the germline V gene (reference sequence) as SEHNR and FQNEAQ. The CDR3 numbers 12 residues from cysteine through phenylalanine. The kept DNA is CDR3 alone, 36 bases in frame from the first base. V is shortened by 4 bases, J by 7 bases, and the region joining them spans 10 bases.